One sample yielded the 27 T cell receptor beta chains listed below, sequenced in a study of control samples from healthy donors and cancer patients. Profiled with immunoSEQ multiplex PCR; TCRdb holds only in-frame clones, not every one. This table holds more than 20,000 clones, around 90% found once. The sequenced material came from PBMCs. All receptors derive from a man aged 50 or older with lung cancer.

The V call is TRBV6-5, the J call TRBJ1-4, with D possibly TRBD1 on 6 matching bases. Germline CDR1 and CDR2: MNHEY and SVGAGI. The ends were cut back, 0 bases at V and 7 bases at J, with 12 bases in the middle. This CDR3 comprises 15 residues. DNA of the CDR3: TGTGCCAGCAGTTACTCGAGTGGGGGCGGTGAAAAACTGTTTTTT. Translating gives CASSYSSGGGEKLFF.

This clone was found once. This chain's CDR3 is CASSKMVSGGAPSTDTQYF. Written as DNA, the CDR3 is TGTGCCAGCAGCAAAATGGTTAGCGGGGGGGCTCCTAGCACAGATACGCAGTATTTT. V usage is TRBV21-1 and J usage is TRBJ2-3; TRBD2, the table's D call, lacks a check against the DNA. TRBV21-1 is a recognized pseudogene. CDR3 length: 19 residues.

This rearrangement joins TRBV7-8 to TRBJ2-1, with TRBD2 matching 11 bases. J gave up 4 bases and V 5 bases, and 7 bases lay outside the gene matches. CDR1 and CDR2 (germline): SGHVS, FQNEAQ. The CDR3 is made up of 16 amino acids. CDR3 region: CASSRILAGGYNEQFF. In nucleotides, the CDR3 is TGTGCCAGCAGCCGCATCCTAGCGGGGGGTTACAATGAGCAGTTCTTC.

On this clone itself: The junction differs from germline at one of its ends, possibly a read error. The chain joins TRBV4-1 to TRBJ1-2; TRBD1 matches 7 bases. Germline values: CDR1 MGHRA, CDR2 YSYEKL. This CDR3 contains 16 residues. DNA for the CDR3: TGCGCCAGCGGCCATCCGACAGGGAAGACAAACTATGGCTACACCTTC. As protein: CASGHPTGKTNYGYTF.

The CDR3 region is CSVGGPRTDPGSNYGYTF. The CDR3 DNA reads as TGCAGCGTTGGGGGGCCAAGGACAGACCCCGGTTCTAACTATGGCTACACCTTC. V gene TRBV29-1 combines with J gene TRBJ1-2; the D gene is possibly TRBD1 (6 bases). V was shortened by 4 bases and J by 0 bases, with 24 bases between the two germline ends. Germline values: CDR1 SQVTM, CDR2 ANQGSEA. The CDR3 consists of 18 residues.

This rearrangement joins TRBV25-1 to TRBJ2-2; D is unresolved. CDR1 is MGHDK, CDR2 SYGVNS, per germline. V was clipped by 3 bases and J by 4 bases, with 9 bases between them. This CDR3 region has 14 residues. The CDR3 spells CASSDRLVTGELFF. The CDR3 DNA follows: TGTGCCAGCAGTGACAGGCTCGTCACCGGGGAGCTGTTTTTT.

The genes are TRBV5-8 and TRBJ2-7, with D maybe TRBD2 (5 bases). There are 12 residues in the CDR3. The V end lost 6 bases, the J end lost 5 bases, and 12 bases lay between the germline ends. CDR1 is SGHTS, CDR2 YDEGEE, per germline. The CDR3 DNA sequence: TGTGCCAGCACCCCGGGGAGACACGAGCAGTACTTC. Its translation is CASTPGRHEQYF.

This clone was counted a few times. The V gene is TRBV12-3 or TRBV12-4, the J gene TRBJ1-5; unclear D gene. The CDR3 loop spans 12 amino acids. V gave up 5 bases and J gave up 2 bases, with 4 bases separating them. The CDR3 protein is CASSRGNQPQHF. The CDR3, as DNA: TGTGCCAGCAGTCGTGGCAATCAGCCCCAGCATTTT.

The V and J genes are TRBV5-4 and TRBJ2-2, with 7 bases matching TRBD2. The germline CDR1 and CDR2 sequences are SGHNT and YYREEE (reference sequence). The CDR3 runs 15 residues. The trim removed 2 bases at V and 2 bases at J, leaving 3 bases unmatched. CDR3 coding DNA: TGTGCCAGCAGCTTAAGCGGGGCCAACACCGGGGAGCTGTTTTTT. Residues: CASSLSGANTGELFF.

V gene TRBV6-6 combines with J gene TRBJ1-6, with 7 bases identical to TRBD1. CDR3 length equals 14 residues. Germline V gene lookup returns CDR1 MNHNY and CDR2 SVGAGI (reference sequence). Trimming removed 5 bases from V and 9 bases from J; junction bases left unmatched: 7. Here the CDR3 reads CASSQSTGSSPLHF. CDR3 DNA: TGTGCCAGCAGTCAATCGACAGGGTCTTCACCCCTCCACTTT.

This clone showed up just once. The rearrangement joins TRBV9 to TRBJ1-1; D not certain. This CDR3 is 15 amino acids long. The V and J ends lost 0 bases and 0 bases respectively, with 9 bases between them. CDR1 and CDR2 from the germline V gene are SGDLS and YYNGEE. CDR3 region: CASSVAPDLNTEAFF. Here the CDR3 DNA reads TGTGCCAGCAGCGTAGCTCCAGATTTGAACACTGAAGCTTTCTTT.

The chain is built from TRBV2 and TRBJ1-6; D remains unclear. V gave up 5 bases and J gave up 0 bases, with 5 bases separating them. The CDR3 runs 14 residues. In germline, CDR1 is SNHLY, CDR2 FYNNEI. For the CDR3, the DNA is TGTGCCAGCAGTTATAGCTCCTATAATTCACCCCTCCACTTT. This translates into CASSYSSYNSPLHF.

There are a few counts of this clone. The chain joins TRBV6-5 to TRBJ1-6; D is uncertain. Trimming left V 0 bases short and J 10 bases short, with 16 bases between. This CDR3 contains 16 residues. Per germline, CDR1 MNHEY and CDR2 SVGAGI. The chain's CDR3 is CASSYSKRGLGSPLHF. CDR3 in DNA: TGTGCCAGCAGTTACTCGAAAAGAGGGCTTGGATCACCCCTCCACTTT.

The V and J genes are TRBV18 and TRBJ2-2; D unclear. Germline CDR1 is KGHSH and CDR2 is LQKENI. The CDR3 totals 15 residues. V lost 2 bases to trimming and J lost 4 bases, with 11 bases between them. The CDR3, as DNA: TGTGCCAGCTCACCATCGTACACCTCCACCGGGGAGCTGTTTTTT. It yields the protein CASSPSYTSTGELFF.

The chain has TRBV2 and TRBJ2-3; D is unresolved. Germline CDR1 and CDR2: SNHLY and FYNNEI. The CDR3 has 14 residues. Trimming pared 5 bases from V and 0 bases from J, leaving 9 bases between. The CDR3 region is CASSRFTSTDTQYF. The CDR3 DNA reads TGTGCCAGCAGTCGTTTCACTAGCACAGATACGCAGTATTTT.

The genes are TRBV3-1 (or the pseudogene TRBV3-2) and TRBJ2-5, with D perhaps TRBD2 (5 bases). The CDR3 loop spans 16 amino acids. Germline V gene sequence: CDR1 LGHDT, CDR2 YNNKEL (reference sequence). The V end lost 7 bases, the J end lost 5 bases, and 23 bases lay between the germline ends. The CDR3 here is CASTPGYLARNETQYF. CDR3 bases: TGTGCCAGCACTCCGGGGTATTTAGCCCGAAATGAGACCCAGTACTTC.

The genes are TRBV7-2 and TRBJ1-6; 9 nucleotides align to TRBD1. CDR1 is SGHTA, CDR2 FQGNSA, per germline. With V trimmed by 5 bases and J by 5 bases, 4 bases remained unmatched. This CDR3 region has 15 residues. The CDR3 loop is CASSGGTGNNSPLHF. The CDR3 nucleotides are TGTGCCAGCAGCGGGGGGACAGGGAATAATTCACCCCTCCACTTT.

The chain uses TRBV5-8 and TRBJ1-2; 9 nucleotides match TRBD1. V lost 4 bases to trimming and J lost 8 bases; unmatched junction nucleotides: 9. The length of the CDR3 is 14 residues. Germline V lookup: CDR1 SGHTS, CDR2 YDEGEE. The CDR3 spells CASSPGQGLWGYTF. The CDR3 DNA sequence: TGTGCCAGCAGCCCGGGACAGGGACTTTGGGGCTACACCTTC.

The chain couples TRBV29-1 to TRBJ2-3; no definite D call. This CDR3 has 14 residues. Trimming removed 7 bases from V and 0 bases from J, with 14 bases in between. Germline values: CDR1 SQVTM, CDR2 ANQGSEA. The CDR3 spells CSARWYSSTDTQYF. Written as DNA, the CDR3 is TGCAGCGCCCGGTGGTACTCTAGCACAGATACGCAGTATTTT.

The chain couples TRBV6-2 or TRBV6-3 to TRBJ2-5, with D possibly being TRBD1 or TRBD2 (6 bases each). The V end was cut by 0 bases, the J end by 5 bases, with 13 bases between. This CDR3 is built from 15 residues. CDR1 is MNHEY and CDR2 is SVGEGT in the germline V gene. CDR3 DNA: TGTGCCAGCAGTTACTCGTTAGGGGGGATTGAGACCCAGTACTTC. Residues: CASSYSLGGIETQYF.

The V call is TRBV7-2, the J call TRBJ2-7; 12 nucleotides line up with TRBD2. Germline CDR1 and CDR2: SGHTA and FQGNSA. The CDR3 spans 16 residues. J lost 7 bases, V lost 1 base, and 8 bases had no gene match. The CDR3 bases are TGTGCCAGCAGCTTAGTCCTAGCGGGGGGGCAAAATGAGCAGTACTTC. Its translation: CASSLVLAGGQNEQYF.

The chain has TRBV9 and TRBJ1-1; weak D call: TRBD1 (5 bases). V was cut by 7 bases and J by 1 base, with 14 bases left in between. Germline V gene lookup returns CDR1 SGDLS and CDR2 YYNGEE. The CDR3 covers 14 residues. CDR3 in amino acids: CASGGVSPNTEAFF. The DNA for the CDR3 is TGTGCCAGCGGGGGGGTCAGCCCGAACACTGAAGCTTTCTTT.

The gene calls are TRBV7-2 and TRBJ2-7; 9 bases line up with TRBD1. Germline V CDR1 and CDR2: SGHTA, FQGNSA. Losses at the gene ends were 1 base for V and 5 bases for J; bases not matched to a gene: 6. This CDR3 comprises 15 residues. CDR3 coding DNA: TGTGCCAGCAGCTTAGTTGGGACAGGGCCCGACGAGCAGTACTTC. It is translated as CASSLVGTGPDEQYF.

This clone was picked up one time. The V gene is TRBV28, the J gene TRBJ2-2; weak D call: TRBD1 (6 bases). This CDR3 is built from 15 residues. Germline lookup yields CDR1 MDHEN and CDR2 SYDVKM. Trimming removed 6 bases from V and 6 bases from J, with 17 bases in between. DNA for the CDR3: TGTGCCAGCAGGTGGCAGGGGATAAGGGCCGGGGAGCTGTTTTTT. Translation: CASRWQGIRAGELFF.

V and J are TRBV6-6 and TRBJ2-1; D call uncertain. Trimming shortened V by 6 bases and J by 7 bases, and 16 bases separated the two germline ends. The CDR3 runs to 14 residues. CDR1 and CDR2 (germline): MNHNY, SVGAGI (reference sequence). Here the CDR3 reads CASSHYGRANEQFF. The DNA for the CDR3 is TGTGCCAGCAGCCATTATGGTCGGGCAAATGAGCAGTTCTTC.

The chain combines TRBV5-1 with TRBJ1-2, with D tentatively TRBD1 (5 bases). There are 14 residues in the CDR3. Deletions cut 0 bases from V and 8 bases from J, with 14 bases between. The germline V gene has CDR1 SGHRS and CDR2 YFSETQ. In DNA form, the CDR3 reads TGCGCCAGCAGCTTGGACCAGGGAGGCTTCGGCTACACCTTC. This sequence encodes CASSLDQGGFGYTF.

In this sample, this clone turned up a few times. This sequence joins TRBV11-3 and TRBJ2-1; perhaps TRBD2 as D (6 bases). Trimming cost V 4 bases and J 7 bases, with 11 bases left between them. Germline CDR1 and CDR2: SGHNT and YENEEA. This CDR3 contains 13 residues. CDR3 loop: CASSWGLVNEQFF. The CDR3, as DNA: TGTGCCAGCAGCTGGGGACTCGTGAATGAGCAGTTCTTC. The full variable domain, completed using reference TRBV11-3 and TRBJ2-1, is EAGVVQSPRYKIIEKKQPVAFWCNPISGHNTLYWYLQNLGQGPELLIRYENEEAVDDSQLPKDRFSAERLKGVDSTLKIQPAELGDSAVYLCASSWGLVNEQFFGPGTRLTVL.